This T cell receptor (beta chain) was obtained from a study of control samples from healthy donors and cancer patients. Sequencing was performed with immunoSEQ multiplex PCR; in TCRdb, only in-frame clones are kept and a portion is missing. This table has more than 70,000 clones, roughly nine tenths appearing once. Material for sequencing was blood. The receptor was isolated from a woman in her 30s in good health.

The CDR3 is CASRRGTATNEKLFF. CDR3 sequence (DNA): TGTGCCAGCAGAAGGGGGACAGCCACTAATGAAAAACTGTTTTTT. The genes are TRBV6-5 and TRBJ1-4; TRBD1 agrees at 7 bases. In germline, CDR1 is MNHEY, CDR2 SVGAGI. The V and J ends lost 6 bases and 2 bases, in that order; junction bases with no gene match: 6. The CDR3 is 15 amino acids.